Below, 10 T cell receptor beta chains from the same sample are listed, as sequenced in a study of shared T cell receptors in the human thymus. TCRdb's table, derived via immunoSEQ multiplex PCR, lists solely in-frame clones and lacks some. The sample shows hundreds of thousands of clones, approximately 85% of them seen only once. These sequences were also reported in another study, on human thymus T cells.

The material sequenced was thymocytes. The receptors come from a girl less than two years old with a congenital heart defect.

This clone was recorded a few times. The chain has TRBV15 and TRBJ1-4, with 7 bases fitting TRBD1. Trimming at V came to 5 bases and at J to 8 bases, leaving 5 bases not matched to a gene. Germline V gene data show CDR1 as LNHNV and CDR2 as YYDKDF (reference sequence). This CDR3 comprises 13 residues. The CDR3 nucleotides are TGTGCCACCAGCTCGACAGGGCGAGAAAAACTGTTTTTT. This codes for CATSSTGREKLFF.

J is TRBJ1-6 and V is TRBV9; 7 bases match TRBD1. V lost 3 bases, J lost 10 bases, and 7 bases stayed unmatched. This CDR3 is 14 amino acids long. Germline lookup yields CDR1 SGDLS and CDR2 YYNGEE. The CDR3 spells CASSAHRGGSPLHF. The CDR3 DNA follows: TGTGCCAGCAGCGCCCACAGGGGTGGCTCACCCCTCCACTTT.

The chain is built from TRBV6-1 and TRBJ1-2, with 7 bases that match TRBD1. Germline trimming cut 7 bases from V and 1 base from J; bases unmatched to any gene: 9. Germline values: CDR1 MNHNS, CDR2 SASEGT. The CDR3 runs 15 residues. As DNA, the CDR3 is TGTGCCAGCAACCCGAGACAGGGTGGTAACTATGGCTACACCTTC. It codes for CASNPRQGGNYGYTF.

This chain joins TRBV27 and TRBJ1-2; TRBD1 might be the D (6 bases). This CDR3 has 16 residues. CDR1 is MNHEY, CDR2 SMNVEV, per germline (reference sequence). With 2 bases removed from V and 6 bases from J, the gap between germline ends came to 19 bases. CDR3 in DNA: TGTGCCAGCAGTTTAGGACAGAAAACGACCCTCCATGGCTACACCTTC. Translating it yields CASSLGQKTTLHGYTF.

V and J are TRBV19 and TRBJ2-1, with 11 bases fitting TRBD2. The CDR3 sequence is 20 residues long. Germline V gives CDR1 LNHDA, CDR2 SQIVND (reference sequence). The V gene end was trimmed by 2 bases and the J gene end by 2 bases; junction bases not matched to a gene: 14. As DNA, the CDR3 is TGTGCCAGTAGTATAAGACGGGCTAGCGGGGGGTACTTTCCCTACAATGAGCAGTTCTTC. Amino acids: CASSIRRASGGYFPYNEQFF.

In DNA form, the CDR3 reads TGTGCCACCAGCAGGGGGATGAGACAGGCTGGACCTCGGCCCCAGCATTTT. This sequence encodes CATSRGMRQAGPRPQHF. The rearrangement uses TRBV15 and TRBJ1-5; D may be TRBD1 (6 bases). The CDR3 is made up of 17 amino acids. V was shortened by 3 bases and J by 9 bases, with 24 bases between the two germline ends. CDR1 is LNHNV, CDR2 YYDKDF, per germline (reference sequence).

The sample holds one count of this clone. The CDR3 DNA follows: TGTGCCAGCTCACCCCTCGAATACACTGACAGGGGGCAGCCCTACGAGCAGTACTTC. Protein sequence: CASSPLEYTDRGQPYEQYF. V gene TRBV18 combines with J gene TRBJ2-5; 10 nucleotides line up with TRBD1. The J call may be mistaken, given a closer DNA end match to TRBJ2-7. The V gene's germline CDR1 is KGHSH and CDR2 LQKENI. This CDR3 spans 19 amino acids.

There are a few counts of this clone. This chain uses TRBV2 with TRBJ2-7; weak D call: TRBD1 (6 bases). CDR3 length: 17 residues. Germline V gene lookup returns CDR1 SNHLY and CDR2 FYNNEI. V was cut by 6 bases and J by 3 bases, with 24 bases left in between. This chain's CDR3 is CASSKRAHSQGNYEQYF. CDR3 sequence (DNA): TGTGCCAGCAGCAAGAGAGCCCATTCACAGGGTAACTACGAGCAGTACTTC.

The table lists this clone with a few counts. This chain links TRBV28 with TRBJ2-1; tentative D call: TRBD2 (5 bases). The CDR3 length is 13 residues. V was pared by 7 bases and J by 4 bases, with 11 bases between. Germline values: CDR1 MDHEN, CDR2 SYDVKM. In DNA, the CDR3 is TGTGCCAGCAAGAGGAGGAGTTACAATGAGCAGTTCTTC. It is translated as CASKRRSYNEQFF. The complete variable domain, with remaining parts taken from reference TRBV28 and TRBJ2-1, reads DVKVTQSSRYLVKRTGEKVFLECVQDMDHENMFWYRQDPGLGLRLIYFSYDVKMKEKGDIPEGYSVSREKKERFSLILESASTNQTSMYLCASKRRSYNEQFFGPGTRLTVL.

V usage is TRBV6-5 and J usage is TRBJ1-6, with TRBD1 identical over 8 bases. Unmatched junction bases numbered 3, after V lost 5 bases and J lost 9 bases. The germline V gene encodes CDR1 MNHEY and CDR2 SVGAGI. The CDR3 contains 13 residues. The CDR3 DNA follows: TGTGCCAGCAGTGTTGACAGGGGTTCACCCCTCCACTTT. It translates to CASSVDRGSPLHF.